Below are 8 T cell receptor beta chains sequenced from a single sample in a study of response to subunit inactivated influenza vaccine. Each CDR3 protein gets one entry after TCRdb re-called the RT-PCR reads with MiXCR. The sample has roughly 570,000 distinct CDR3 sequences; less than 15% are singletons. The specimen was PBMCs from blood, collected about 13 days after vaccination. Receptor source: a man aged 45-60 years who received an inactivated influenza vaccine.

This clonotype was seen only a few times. CDR3 in DNA: TGCGCCAGCGGAACCGGGACAGGGAGCACAGATACGCAGTATTTT. Amino acids: CASGTGTGSTDTQYF. V is TRBV5-1 and J is TRBJ2-3; 9 bases are a match to TRBD1. The CDR3 is 15 residues long. Germline V gene data show CDR1 as SGHRS and CDR2 as YFSETQ. Trimming cost V 7 bases and J 0 bases; bases outside gene matches: 6.

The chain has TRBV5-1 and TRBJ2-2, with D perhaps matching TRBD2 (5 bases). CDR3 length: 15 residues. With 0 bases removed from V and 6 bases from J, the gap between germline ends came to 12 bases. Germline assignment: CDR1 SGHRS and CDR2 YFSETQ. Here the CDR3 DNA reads TGCGCCAGCAGCTTGGAAGGGCGGGCGTCCGGGGAGCTGTTTTTT. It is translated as CASSLEGRASGELFF.

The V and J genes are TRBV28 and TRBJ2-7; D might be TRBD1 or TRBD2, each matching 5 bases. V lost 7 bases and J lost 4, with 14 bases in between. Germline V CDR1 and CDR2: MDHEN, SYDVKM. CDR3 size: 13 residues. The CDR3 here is CASTPEGRYEQYF. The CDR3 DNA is TGTGCCAGCACCCCCGAGGGACGTTACGAGCAGTACTTC.

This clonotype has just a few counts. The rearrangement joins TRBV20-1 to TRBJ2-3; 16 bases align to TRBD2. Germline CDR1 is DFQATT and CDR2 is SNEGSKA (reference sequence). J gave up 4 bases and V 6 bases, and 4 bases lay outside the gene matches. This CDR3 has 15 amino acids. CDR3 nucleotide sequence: TGCAGTGCAGCGGGGACTAGCGGGAGGGCAGATACGCAGTATTTT. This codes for CSAAGTSGRADTQYF.

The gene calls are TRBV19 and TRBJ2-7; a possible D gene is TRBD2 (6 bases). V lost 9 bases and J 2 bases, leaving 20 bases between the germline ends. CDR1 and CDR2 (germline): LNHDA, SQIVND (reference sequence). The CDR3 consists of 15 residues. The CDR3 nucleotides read TGTGCCAGCAGCCCTCTTTTAGCGGAAGCCTACGAGCAGTACTTC. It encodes CASSPLLAEAYEQYF.

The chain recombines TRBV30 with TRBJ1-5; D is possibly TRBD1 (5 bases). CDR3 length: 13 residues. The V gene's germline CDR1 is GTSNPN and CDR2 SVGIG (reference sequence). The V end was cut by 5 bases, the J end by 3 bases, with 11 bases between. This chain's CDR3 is CAWAQGNNQPQHF. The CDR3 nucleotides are TGTGCCTGGGCTCAGGGTAACAATCAGCCCCAGCATTTT.

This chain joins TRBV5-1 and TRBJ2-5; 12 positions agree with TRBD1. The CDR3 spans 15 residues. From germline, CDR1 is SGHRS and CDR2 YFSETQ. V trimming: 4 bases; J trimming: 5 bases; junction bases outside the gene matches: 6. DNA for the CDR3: TGCGCCAGCAGCCCCGGGACAGGGGGCCGGGAGACCCAGTACTTC. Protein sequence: CASSPGTGGRETQYF.

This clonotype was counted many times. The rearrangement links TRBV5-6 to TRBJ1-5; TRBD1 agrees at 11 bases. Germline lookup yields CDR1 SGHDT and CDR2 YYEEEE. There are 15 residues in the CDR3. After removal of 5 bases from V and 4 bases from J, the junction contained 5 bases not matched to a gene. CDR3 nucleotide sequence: TGTGCCAGCAGTACCGGGACAGGGGGTAATCAGCCCCAGCATTTT. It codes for CASSTGTGGNQPQHF.